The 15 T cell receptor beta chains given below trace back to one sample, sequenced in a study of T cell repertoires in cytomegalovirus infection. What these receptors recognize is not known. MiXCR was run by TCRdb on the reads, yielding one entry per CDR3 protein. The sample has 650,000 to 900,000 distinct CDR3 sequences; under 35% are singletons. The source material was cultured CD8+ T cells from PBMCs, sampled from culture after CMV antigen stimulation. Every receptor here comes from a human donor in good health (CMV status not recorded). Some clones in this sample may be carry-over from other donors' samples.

CDR3 coding DNA: TGTGCCAGCAGCCGGACGGACGACCATGAAAAACTGTTTTTT. Its translation: CASSRTDDHEKLFF. The chain has TRBV7-2 and TRBJ1-4; D not resolved. The germline CDR1 and CDR2 sequences are SGHTA and FQGNSA. V was shortened by 5 bases and J by 6 bases, with 13 bases between the two germline ends. This CDR3 has 14 residues.

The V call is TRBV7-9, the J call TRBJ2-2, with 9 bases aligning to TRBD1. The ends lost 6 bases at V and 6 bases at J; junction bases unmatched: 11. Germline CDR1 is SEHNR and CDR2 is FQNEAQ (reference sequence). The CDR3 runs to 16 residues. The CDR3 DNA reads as TGTGCCAGCAGGGTCCTGGGACAGGGCGTCTCCGGGGAGCTGTTTTTT. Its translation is CASRVLGQGVSGELFF. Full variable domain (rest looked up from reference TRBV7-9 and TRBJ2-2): DTGVSQNPRHKITKRGQNVTFRCDPISEHNRLYWYRQTLGQGPEFLTYFQNEAQLEKSRLLSDRFSAERPKGSFSTLEIQRTEQGDSAMYLCASRVLGQGVSGELFFGEGSRLTVL.

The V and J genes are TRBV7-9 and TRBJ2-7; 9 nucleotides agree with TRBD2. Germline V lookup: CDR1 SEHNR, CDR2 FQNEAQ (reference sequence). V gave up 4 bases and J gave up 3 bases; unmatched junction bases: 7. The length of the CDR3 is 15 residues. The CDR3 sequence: CASSYTSGYDYEQYF. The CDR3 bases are TGTGCCAGCAGCTATACTAGCGGGTACGACTACGAGCAGTACTTC. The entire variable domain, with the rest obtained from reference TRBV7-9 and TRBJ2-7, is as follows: DTGVSQNPRHKITKRGQNVTFRCDPISEHNRLYWYRQTLGQGPEFLTYFQNEAQLEKSRLLSDRFSAERPKGSFSTLEIQRTEQGDSAMYLCASSYTSGYDYEQYFGPGTRLTVT.

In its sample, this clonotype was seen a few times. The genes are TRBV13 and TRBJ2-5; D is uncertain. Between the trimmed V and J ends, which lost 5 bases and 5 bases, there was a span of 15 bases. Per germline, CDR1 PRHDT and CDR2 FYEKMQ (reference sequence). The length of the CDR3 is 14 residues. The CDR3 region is CASSPWAEDETQYF. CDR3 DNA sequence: TGTGCCAGCAGCCCATGGGCGGAAGACGAGACCCAGTACTTC.

In DNA form, the CDR3 reads TGTGCCAGCAGTTTATCGGAAGATTATAGCAATCAGCCCCAGCATTTT. Encoded protein: CASSLSEDYSNQPQHF. The chain employs TRBV28 and TRBJ1-5; D remains unclear. There are 16 residues in the CDR3. Germline V CDR1 and CDR2: MDHEN, SYDVKM. V was pared by 1 base and J by 0 bases, with 10 bases between.

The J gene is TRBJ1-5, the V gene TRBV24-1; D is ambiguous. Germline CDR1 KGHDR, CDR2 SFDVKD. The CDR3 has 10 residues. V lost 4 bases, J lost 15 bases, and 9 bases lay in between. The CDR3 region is CATSESPRHF. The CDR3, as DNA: TGTGCCACCAGTGAGTCCCCCAGGCATTTT.

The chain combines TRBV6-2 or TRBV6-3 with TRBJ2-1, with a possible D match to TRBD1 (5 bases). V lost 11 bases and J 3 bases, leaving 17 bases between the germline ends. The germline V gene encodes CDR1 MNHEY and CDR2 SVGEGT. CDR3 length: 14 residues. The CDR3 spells CAGAEDNHYNEQFF. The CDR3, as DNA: TGTGCCGGCGCAGAGGACAACCACTACAATGAGCAGTTCTTC.

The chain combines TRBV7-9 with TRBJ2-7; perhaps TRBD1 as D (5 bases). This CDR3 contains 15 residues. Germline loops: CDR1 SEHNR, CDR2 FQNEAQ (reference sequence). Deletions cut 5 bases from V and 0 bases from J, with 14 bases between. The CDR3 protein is CASSLSRQLSYEQYF. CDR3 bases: TGTGCCAGCAGCCTGAGCAGACAGCTCTCCTACGAGCAGTACTTC.

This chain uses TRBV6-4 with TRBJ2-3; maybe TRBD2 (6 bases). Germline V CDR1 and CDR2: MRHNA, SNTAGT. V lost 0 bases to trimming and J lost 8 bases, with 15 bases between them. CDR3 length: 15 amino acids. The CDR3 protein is CASSDSGGRGSTQYF. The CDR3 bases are TGTGCCAGCAGTGACTCCGGAGGGCGGGGAAGTACGCAGTATTTT.

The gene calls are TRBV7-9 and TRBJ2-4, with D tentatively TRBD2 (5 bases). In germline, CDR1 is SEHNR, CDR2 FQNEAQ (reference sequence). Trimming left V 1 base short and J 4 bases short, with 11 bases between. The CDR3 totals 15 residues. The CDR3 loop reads CASSLDGEGKNIQYF. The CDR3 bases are TGTGCCAGCAGCTTAGACGGGGAAGGGAAAAACATTCAGTACTTC.

CDR3 loop: CASSLKGTYNEQFF. In DNA form, the CDR3 reads TGTGCCAGCAGTTTAAAGGGTACCTACAATGAGCAGTTCTTC. The chain is built from TRBV12-3 or TRBV12-4 and TRBJ2-1; D call uncertain. Trimming removed 2 bases from V and 2 bases from J, with 7 bases in between. The CDR3 is made up of 14 amino acids.

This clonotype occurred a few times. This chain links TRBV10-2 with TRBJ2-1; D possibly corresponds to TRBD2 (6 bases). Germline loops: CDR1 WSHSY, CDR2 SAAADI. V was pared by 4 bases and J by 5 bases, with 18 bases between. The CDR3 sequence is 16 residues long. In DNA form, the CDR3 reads TGCGCCAGCAGTGTCCCAACTAGCAAGTTCGACAATGAGCAGTTCTTC. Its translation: CASSVPTSKFDNEQFF.

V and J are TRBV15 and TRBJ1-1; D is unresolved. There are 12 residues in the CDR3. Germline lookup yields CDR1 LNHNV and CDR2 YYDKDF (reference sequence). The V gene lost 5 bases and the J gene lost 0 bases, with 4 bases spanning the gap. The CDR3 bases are TGTGCCACCAGCGCCCTGAACACTGAAGCTTTCTTT. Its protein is CATSALNTEAFF.

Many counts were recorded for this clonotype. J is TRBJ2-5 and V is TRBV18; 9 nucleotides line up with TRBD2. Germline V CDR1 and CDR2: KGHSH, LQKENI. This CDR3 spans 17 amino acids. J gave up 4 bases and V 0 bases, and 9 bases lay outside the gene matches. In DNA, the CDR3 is TGTGCCAGCTCACCACCCGTACCGGGACTAGCAAGAGAGACCCAGTACTTC. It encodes CASSPPVPGLARETQYF.

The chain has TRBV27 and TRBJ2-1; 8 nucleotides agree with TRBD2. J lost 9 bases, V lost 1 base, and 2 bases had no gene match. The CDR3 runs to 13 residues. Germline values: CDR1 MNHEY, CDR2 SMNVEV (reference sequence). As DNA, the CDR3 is TGTGCCAGCAGTTTATACCGGGGGGGTGAGCAGTTCTTC. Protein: CASSLYRGGEQFF.